This T cell receptor beta chain was profiled in a study of metastatic and nonmetastatic thyroid tumors. TCRdb re-called the PCR reads through MiXCR. Of tens of thousands of clones detected, roughly 25% appear once; the ten largest clones hold about 8.9%. Notes on the study in general: Versus benign nodules, malignant thyroid tumors reportedly had significantly higher TCR beta diversity, in blood and tumor.

V dropped 0 bases and J dropped 5 bases, with 7 bases sitting between them. Germline V gene lookup returns CDR1 SGHDN and CDR2 FVKESK. This CDR3 region has 13 residues. Treatment of any kind had been given to no patient before thyroid surgery. In this sample, this clone turned up many times. Antigen unknown. The receptor was derived from a female donor with papillary thyroid cancer or a benign thyroid nodule (not recorded which). Some clones in this sample may be carry-over from other donors' samples. Sample: blood. The V call is TRBV14, the J call TRBJ1-1, with unresolved D. The CDR3 DNA follows: TGTGCCAGCAGCCAAGACATTGGGACTGAAGCTTTCTTT. Protein sequence: CASSQDIGTEAFF.